A selection of T cell receptor beta chains follows, all from one sample in a study of sequential checkpoint blockade in melanoma. Produced via immunoSEQ multiplex PCR; TCRdb's table is partial and in-frame only. The table has 3,000 to 4,000 clones, 15% to 20% seen once. Sequences were derived from tumor tissue (inferred from file names), sampled from a patient given nivolumab and ipilimumab in sequence. These receptors all stem from a human donor with melanoma. Both conserved end residues are part of each CDR3. Each record gives: V gene, CDR3 protein.

TRBV6-8	CASSPGLEVNEQFF
TRBV30	CAWSSGRANTGELFF
TRBV11-3	CASSHKGVGQGNEKLFF
TRBV9	CASRPTDGSYEQYF
TRBV5-1	CASSLGPYRDRGMNTEAFF
TRBV28	CASILDRNTEAFF
TRBV19	CASSIGTLGQPQHF
TRBV11-3	CASSKPLGLGNEQFF
TRBV19	CASNIATVSGNTIYF
TRBV19	CASRTGDGQPQHF
TRBV11-3	CASSAHPQGGNEQYF
TRBV11-3	CASRSLLGLNTEAFF
TRBV6-8	CASRAAGQGTYEQYF
TRBV6-8	CASRTSGGESYEQYF
TRBV11-3	CASSLVSGATNEKLFF
TRBV29-1	CSVSRTGVEGYTF
TRBV19	CASSIPVADRGVYGYTF
TRBV23-1	CASSQTTNYGYTF
TRBV28	CASSSGGSNSPLHF
TRBV23-1	CASRNRNQETQYF
TRBV6-8	CASSYSDYGYTF
TRBV19	CASSGRDGAGTDTQYF
TRBV6-8	CASSWGSGGPADTQYF
TRBV19	CASSKGQLSNQPQHF
TRBV18	CASSPSDRMNTEAFF
TRBV6-8	CASSYLPRNYGYTF
TRBV9	CASSVSGTSYNEQFF
TRBV9	CASSAELAGGRNEQFF
TRBV11-3	CASSLGTGRPRGTEAFF
TRBV6-8	CASSLQGAGSYEQYF
TRBV9	CASSVDRFSGANVLTF
TRBV11-3	CASSPGGQNSGNTIYF
TRBV19	CASSIGWEVQPQHF
TRBV11-3	CASSLSGDHQETQYF
TRBV25-1	CASSGTGNYGYTF
TRBV6-8	CASSYSGNEQFF
TRBV6-8	CASSDLPAGGGPDIQYF
TRBV11-3	CASSVWTGQRRNTEAFF
TRBV11-3	CASSLDGAPGDTQYF
TRBV28	CASSSRGGDEKLFF
TRBV12-5	CASRKGGHGYTF
TRBV11-3	CASSFVGGPGEQYF
TRBV28	CASSLNYRGEAFF
TRBV28	CASSTQRQGWTEAFF
TRBV6-8	CASTRVLRNTEAFF
TRBV11-3	CASSLRGMNTEAFF
TRBV30	CAWTLGGGPSEQFF
TRBV1	CASSHQGGVETQYF
TRBV6-8	CASRGPGTANYGYTF
TRBV10-2	CASSESGNYGYTF
TRBV9	CASSPQGSQSNTGELFF
TRBV28	CASSLGTPAYEQYF
TRBV5-1	CASSLTPFSYEQYF
TRBV28	CASSSPPGLTDTQYF
TRBV1	CASSQGTGEVETQYF
TRBV19	CASSIATVSNQPQHF
TRBV19	CASSTLAGGYNEQFF
TRBV5-1	CASSLAVGAQETQYF